This T cell receptor beta chain was recorded in a study of shared clonotypes between healthy human individuals. About the study: A donor's plate count was three for CD4 naive and three for CD4 memory; CD8 naive had two and CD8 memory one.

Produced via immunoSEQ multiplex PCR; TCRdb's table is partial and in-frame only. The profile shows fewer than 850,000 clones, roughly 70% of them singletons. The CDR3 contains 15 residues. Germline V CDR1 and CDR2: SGHRS, YFSETQ. V lost 4 bases and J 6 bases, leaving 20 bases between the germline ends. All participating donors were Caucasian adults from Nashville, Tennessee. The chain employs TRBV5-1 and TRBJ2-7; D perhaps matches TRBD2 (5 bases). The clonotype was recovered from a woman aged 25 to 39 in good health. Sequencing was carried out using memory CD4+ T cells sorted from blood. Subset here: CD45RA-negative fraction. CDR3 loop: CASSPSGIPKGEQYF. In DNA, the CDR3 is TGCGCCAGCAGCCCCTCCGGGATCCCCAAAGGCGAGCAGTACTTC.